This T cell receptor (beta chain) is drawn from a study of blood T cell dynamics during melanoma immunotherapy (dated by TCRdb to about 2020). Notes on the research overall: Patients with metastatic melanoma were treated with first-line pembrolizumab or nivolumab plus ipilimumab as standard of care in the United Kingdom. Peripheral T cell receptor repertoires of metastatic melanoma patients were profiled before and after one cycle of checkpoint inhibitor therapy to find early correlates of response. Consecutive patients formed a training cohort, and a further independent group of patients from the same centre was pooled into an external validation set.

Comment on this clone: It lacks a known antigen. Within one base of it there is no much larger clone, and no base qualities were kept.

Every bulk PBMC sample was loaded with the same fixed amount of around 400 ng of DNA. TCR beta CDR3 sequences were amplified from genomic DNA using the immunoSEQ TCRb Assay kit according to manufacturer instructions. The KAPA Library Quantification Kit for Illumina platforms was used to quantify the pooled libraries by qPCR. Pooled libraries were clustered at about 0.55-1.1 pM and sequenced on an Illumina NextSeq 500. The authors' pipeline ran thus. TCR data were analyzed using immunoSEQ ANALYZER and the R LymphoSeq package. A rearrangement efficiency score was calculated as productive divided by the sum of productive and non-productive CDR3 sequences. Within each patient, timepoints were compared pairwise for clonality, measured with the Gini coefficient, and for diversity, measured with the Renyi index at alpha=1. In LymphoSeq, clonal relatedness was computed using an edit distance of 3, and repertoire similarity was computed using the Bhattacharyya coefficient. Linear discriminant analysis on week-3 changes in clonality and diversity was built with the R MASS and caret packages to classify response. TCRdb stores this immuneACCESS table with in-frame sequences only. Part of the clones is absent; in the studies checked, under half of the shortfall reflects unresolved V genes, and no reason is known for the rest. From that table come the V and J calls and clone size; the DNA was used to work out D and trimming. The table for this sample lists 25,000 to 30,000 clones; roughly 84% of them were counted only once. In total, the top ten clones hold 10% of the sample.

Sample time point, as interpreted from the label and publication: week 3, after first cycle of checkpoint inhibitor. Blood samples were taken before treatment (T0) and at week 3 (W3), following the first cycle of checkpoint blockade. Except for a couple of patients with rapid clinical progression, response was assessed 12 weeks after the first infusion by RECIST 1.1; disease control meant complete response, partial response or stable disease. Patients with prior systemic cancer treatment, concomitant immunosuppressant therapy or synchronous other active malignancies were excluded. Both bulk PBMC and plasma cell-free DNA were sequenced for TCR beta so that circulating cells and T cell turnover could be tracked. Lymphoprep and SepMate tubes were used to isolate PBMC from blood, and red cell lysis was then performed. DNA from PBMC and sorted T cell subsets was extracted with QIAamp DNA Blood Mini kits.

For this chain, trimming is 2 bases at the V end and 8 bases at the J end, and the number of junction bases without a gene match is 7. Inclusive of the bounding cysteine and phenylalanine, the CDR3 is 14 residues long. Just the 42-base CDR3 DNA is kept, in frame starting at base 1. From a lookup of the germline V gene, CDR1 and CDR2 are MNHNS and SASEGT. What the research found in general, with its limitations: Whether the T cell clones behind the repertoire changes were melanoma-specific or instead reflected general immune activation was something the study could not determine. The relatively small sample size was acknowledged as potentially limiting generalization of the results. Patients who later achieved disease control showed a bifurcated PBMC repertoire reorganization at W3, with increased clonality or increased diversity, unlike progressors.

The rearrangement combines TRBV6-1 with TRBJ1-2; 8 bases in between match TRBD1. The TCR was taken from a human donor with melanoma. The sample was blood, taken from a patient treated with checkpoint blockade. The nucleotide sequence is TGTGCCAGCAGTGAAAAAGGACAGGGAGAGGGCTACACCTTC. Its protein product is CASSEKGQGEGYTF.